This T cell receptor beta chain was profiled in a study of shared clonotypes between healthy human individuals. As for the study in general: A few men and two women, aged 18 to 49, were donors. Whole-study findings and limits: Across several donors, naive CD4 shared around 5.4%, naive CD8 about 3.2%, memory CD4 over 2%, memory CD8 over 0.3%. On the whole, naive subsets had larger estimated richness than memory subsets had. Represented genetic and exposure-history diversity was restricted by having few donors.

With regard to this clone: Its antigen is unidentified.

Assay: immunoSEQ multiplex PCR; the TCRdb copy retains only in-frame clones and omits some. This sample has roughly 2,500,000 clones, with approximately 93% found just once. The CDR3 covers 13 residues. Trimming left V 11 bases short and J 7 bases short, with 20 bases between. CDR1 is SNHLY, CDR2 FYNNEI, per germline. This TCR was recovered from a man younger than 30 in good health. Some clones in this sample may be carry-over from other donors' samples. The sequenced sample was naive CD4+ T cells from PBMCs. Sample subset: CD45RA+ positively selected. J is TRBJ1-1 and V is TRBV2; D unresolved. The CDR3 coding sequence is TGTGCCTGCGACCGGAACACGGCTGGTGAAGCTTTCTTT. Encoded protein: CACDRNTAGEAFF.